These T cell receptor beta chains were read from a single sample in a study of blood T cell repertoires in COVID-19. Only in-frame clones appear in the TCRdb table, and some are missing; sequencing was by immunoSEQ multiplex PCR. The sample lists some 180,000 clones, 80% to 95% occurring once. Sequencing was performed on peripheral blood. These receptors originate from a man aged 50 to 60 with acute or convalescent COVID-19. Both conserved end residues are part of each CDR3. The D gene is left open where the match is weak.

V gene	J gene	D gene	CDR3 protein	CDR3 DNA
TRBV2	TRBJ1-5	-	CASRRDGNQPQHF	TGTGCCAGCAGGCGGGACGGGAATCAGCCCCAGCATTTT
TRBV19	TRBJ2-1	TRBD2	CASSIEAFRDYPNEQFF	TGTGCCAGTAGTATCGAGGCGTTCCGGGACTACCCCAATGAGCAGTTCTTC
TRBV3-1/TRBV3-2	TRBJ1-4	TRBD1	CASSRVTGRDEKLFF	TGTGCCAGCAGCCGAGTGACAGGGCGAGATGAAAAACTGTTTTTT
TRBV18	TRBJ1-1	TRBD1	CASSPQGGMNTEAFF	TGTGCCAGCTCGCCCCAGGGGGGAATGAACACTGAAGCTTTCTTT
TRBV5-1	TRBJ2-5	TRBD1	CASSFGQGGLSETQYF	TGCGCCAGCAGCTTCGGACAGGGGGGGCTGTCGGAGACCCAGTACTTC
TRBV2	TRBJ2-3	-	CASSYGTTDTQYF	TGTGCCAGCAGCTACGGGACTACAGATACGCAGTATTTT
TRBV28	TRBJ2-1	-	CASSLLGHEQFF	TGTGCCAGCAGTTTATTGGGCCATGAGCAGTTCTTC
TRBV6-5	TRBJ2-1	TRBD1	CASSTDRGIEQFF	TGTGCCAGCAGCACTGACAGGGGCATTGAGCAGTTCTTC
TRBV19	TRBJ1-1	-	CASSIDLGDTEAFF	TGTGCCAGTAGTATAGACTTAGGGGATACTGAAGCTTTCTTT
TRBV21-1	TRBJ2-2	-	CASSPPGQGFTGELFF	TGTGCCAGCAGCCCCCCGGGACAGGGTTTTACCGGGGAGCTGTTTTTT
TRBV28	TRBJ1-1	-	CASSLNPPGVNTEAFF	TGTGCCAGCAGTTTAAACCCCCCCGGAGTGAACACTGAAGCTTTCTTT
TRBV5-4	TRBJ1-1	TRBD1	CASSIRTGLNTEAFF	TGTGCCAGCAGCATAAGGACAGGGCTGAACACTGAAGCTTTCTTT
TRBV7-2	TRBJ1-2	-	CASSLARDNYGYTF	TGTGCCAGCAGCTTAGCCAGGGATAACTATGGCTACACCTTC
TRBV3-1/TRBV3-2	TRBJ2-3	TRBD2	CASSRKGLAYTSTDTQYF	TGTGCCAGCAGCCGCAAGGGACTAGCATATACTAGCACAGATACGCAGTATTTT
TRBV11-2	TRBJ2-3	TRBD2	CASTFGGFSTDTQYF	TGTGCCAGCACCTTCGGGGGGTTCAGCACAGATACGCAGTATTTT